These 28 T cell receptor beta chains originate from one sample sequenced in a study of T cell repertoires in cytomegalovirus infection. TCRdb passed the reads through MiXCR, listing each CDR3 protein once. The sample includes some 180,000 distinct CDR3 sequences, about a sixth seen only once; the top ten take 25%. The material sequenced was CD8+ T cells from PBMCs. The receptor source for this set is a human donor in good health (CMV status not recorded). Some clones in this sample may be carry-over from other donors' samples.

This clonotype was counted between two and nine times. This chain joins TRBV7-9 and TRBJ1-4; maybe TRBD1 (6 bases). The CDR3 is 16 residues long. Trimming shortened V by 4 bases and J by 3 bases, and 15 bases separated the two germline ends. Germline loops: CDR1 SEHNR, CDR2 FQNEAQ (reference sequence). Here the CDR3 reads CASSSLSGQSNEKLFF. CDR3 coding DNA: TGTGCCAGCAGCTCCTTGTCCGGACAGTCTAATGAAAAACTGTTTTTT.

This clonotype was found a few times. The V gene is TRBV7-8, the J gene TRBJ2-7; no clear D gene. The V end was cut by 4 bases, the J end by 2 bases, with 9 bases between. Germline assignment: CDR1 SGHVS and CDR2 FQNEAQ. This CDR3 is built from 13 residues. CDR3 nucleotides: TGTGCCAGCAGCTCGACCTTAACCTACGAGCAGTACTTC. Protein product: CASSSTLTYEQYF.

This clonotype was observed at least ten times. The chain uses TRBV7-2 and TRBJ1-1, with 8 bases that match TRBD1. V lost 6 bases to trimming and J lost 2 bases; unmatched junction nucleotides: 14. The CDR3 has 17 amino acids. Per germline, CDR1 SGHTA and CDR2 FQGNSA. The CDR3 bases are TGTGCCAGCAGTTTGGACAGGGACGGAGGGACTAACACTGAAGCTTTCTTT. It specifies CASSLDRDGGTNTEAFF. Full variable domain (outside the CDR3, taken from reference TRBV7-2 and TRBJ1-1): GAGVSQSPSNKVTEKGKDVELRCDPISGHTALYWYRQSLGQGLEFLIYFQGNSAPDKSGLPSDRFSAERTGGSVSTLTIQRTQQEDSAVYLCASSLDRDGGTNTEAFFGQGTRLTVV.

The chain is built from TRBV28 and TRBJ2-7; D unclear. V was pared by 3 bases and J by 2 bases, with 11 bases between. The germline V gene has CDR1 MDHEN and CDR2 SYDVKM. The CDR3 consists of 14 residues. The CDR3 protein is CASSFLGSAYEQYF. In nucleotides, the CDR3 is TGTGCCAGCAGTTTCCTTGGCAGCGCCTACGAGCAGTACTTC.

This clonotype was seen only a few times. V and J are TRBV19 and TRBJ2-1; D remains ambiguous. Germline V gives CDR1 LNHDA, CDR2 SQIVND (reference sequence). This CDR3 has 15 residues. The V gene lost 3 bases and the J gene lost 3 bases, with 12 bases spanning the gap. CDR3 nucleotides: TGTGCCAGTAGTATCGGGCCCTTCAACTACAATGAGCAGTTCTTC. As protein: CASSIGPFNYNEQFF.

The chain combines TRBV28 with TRBJ1-6; D unclear. Trimming shortened V by 6 bases and J by 8 bases, and 17 bases separated the two germline ends. This CDR3 spans 15 amino acids. Looked up from germline, CDR1 is MDHEN and CDR2 is SYDVKM. The CDR3 reads CASRLVLELDSPLHF. CDR3 nucleotides: TGTGCCAGCAGGCTGGTACTGGAGTTGGATTCACCCCTCCACTTT.

This clonotype showed up just a few times. This chain joins TRBV28 and TRBJ2-7, with a weak D call TRBD1 (6 bases). Trimming removed 5 bases from V and 2 bases from J, with 13 bases in between. The germline CDR1 and CDR2 sequences are MDHEN and SYDVKM. The CDR3 totals 14 residues. In DNA form, the CDR3 reads TGTGCCAGCAGTCCGTTGACAGGAGCCTACGAGCAGTACTTC. This encodes CASSPLTGAYEQYF.

The chain joins TRBV29-1 to TRBJ2-7, with 11 bases matching TRBD1. The germline V gene encodes CDR1 SQVTM and CDR2 ANQGSEA. The CDR3 extends over 13 amino acids. J was trimmed by 2 bases and V by 6 bases; bases with no gene match: 3. For the CDR3, the DNA is TGCAGCGTCCCGGGACAGGGGGCCTACGAGCAGTACTTC. Amino acids: CSVPGQGAYEQYF.

This clonotype was seen a few times. The rearrangement joins TRBV7-2 to TRBJ2-1; 8 positions match TRBD2. V lost 0 bases and J lost 0; bases outside the gene matches: 7. Germline values: CDR1 SGHTA, CDR2 FQGNSA. The CDR3 runs to 18 residues. CDR3 nucleotide sequence: TGTGCCAGCAGCTTAGCTCGGGGGGGAGTACCCTCCTACAATGAGCAGTTCTTC. Encoded protein: CASSLARGGVPSYNEQFF.

This clonotype has a count of ten or more. V usage is TRBV7-2 and J usage is TRBJ2-7, with a possible D match to TRBD2 (6 bases). Germline CDR1 reads SGHTA; CDR2 reads FQGNSA. Trimming removed 6 bases at V and 6 bases at J, with 21 bases between. The CDR3 is 15 residues long. The CDR3 DNA follows: TGTGCCAGCAGTCTGAGGGACCGACGGAGGGGCGAGCAGTACTTC. Amino acids: CASSLRDRRRGEQYF.

This clonotype was found a few times. The chain joins TRBV12-3 or TRBV12-4 to TRBJ2-2, with no clear D. The CDR3 length is 14 residues. Trimming left V 4 bases short and J 5 bases short, with 11 bases between. CDR3 residues: CASSSPAPTGELFF. The CDR3 DNA reads TGTGCCAGCAGTTCACCAGCGCCAACCGGGGAGCTGTTTTTT.

This clonotype has a handful of counts. The chain employs TRBV20-1 and TRBJ1-5; 8 nucleotides align to TRBD1. CDR3 size: 15 residues. V was clipped by 0 bases and J by 7 bases; unmatched bases: 8. Germline V CDR1 and CDR2: DFQATT, SNEGSKA (reference sequence). The CDR3 nucleotides read TGCAGTGCTAGAGATCGAACAGGGGGATCCCAGCCCCAGCATTTT. This encodes CSARDRTGGSQPQHF.

This clonotype has only a few counts. The gene calls are TRBV7-2 and TRBJ1-4; D gene unclear. Trimming took off 8 bases at V and 5 bases at J, with 6 bases between the two ends. CDR1 SGHTA and CDR2 FQGNSA come from the germline V gene. This CDR3 is built from 11 residues. CDR3: CASGENEKLFF. CDR3 in DNA: TGTGCCAGCGGCGAAAATGAAAAACTGTTTTTT.

This clonotype occurred a few times. The CDR3 DNA is TGTGCCAGCAGCTTCGGGGACACTGAAGCTTTCTTT. This sequence encodes CASSFGDTEAFF. This chain connects TRBV7-9 to TRBJ1-1; D is ambiguous. This CDR3 contains 12 residues. The germline CDR1 and CDR2 sequences are SEHNR and FQNEAQ (reference sequence). Trimming shortened V by 3 bases and J by 3 bases, and 5 bases separated the two germline ends. The full variable domain, completed using reference TRBV7-9 and TRBJ1-1, is DTGVSQNPRHKITKRGQNVTFRCDPISEHNRLYWYRQTLGQGPEFLTYFQNEAQLEKSRLLSDRFSAERPKGSFSTLEIQRTEQGDSAMYLCASSFGDTEAFFGQGTRLTVV.

V gene TRBV20-1 combines with J gene TRBJ2-7; TRBD1 matches 9 bases. Trimming took 4 bases from V and 7 from J; bases not matched to a gene: 8. The CDR3 sequence is 13 residues long. Germline lookup yields CDR1 DFQATT and CDR2 SNEGSKA (reference sequence). The CDR3 spells CSAMEQGAREQYF. The DNA of the CDR3 is TGCAGTGCTATGGAACAGGGGGCGCGGGAGCAGTACTTC.

This clonotype has a handful of counts. The V call is TRBV7-2, the J call TRBJ1-1, with D hard to call. Looked up from germline, CDR1 is SGHTA and CDR2 is FQGNSA. This CDR3 region has 11 residues. Trimming shortened V by 8 bases and J by 0 bases, and 4 bases separated the two germline ends. CDR3 protein: CASPMNTEAFF. For the CDR3, the DNA is TGTGCCAGCCCAATGAACACTGAAGCTTTCTTT.

This clonotype was detected only a few times. This chain joins TRBV7-9 and TRBJ2-5; D is ambiguous. Germline V gene data show CDR1 as SEHNR and CDR2 as FQNEAQ (reference sequence). This CDR3 has 11 residues. V was pared by 8 bases and J by 5 bases, with 9 bases between. The CDR3 nucleotides read TGTGCCAGCCGGTCGAGTGAGACCCAGTACTTC. Encoded protein: CASRSSETQYF. The full variable domain, completed using reference TRBV7-9 and TRBJ2-5, is DTGVSQNPRHKITKRGQNVTFRCDPISEHNRLYWYRQTLGQGPEFLTYFQNEAQLEKSRLLSDRFSAERPKGSFSTLEIQRTEQGDSAMYLCASRSSETQYFGPGTRLLVL.

The genes are TRBV5-6 and TRBJ2-1, with D unclear. V was clipped by 0 bases and J by 7 bases, with 14 bases between them. The germline V gene has CDR1 SGHDT and CDR2 YYEEEE. The CDR3 length is 15 residues. The chain's CDR3 is CASSLGATTGNEQFF. As DNA, the CDR3 is TGTGCCAGCAGCTTGGGGGCGACCACTGGGAATGAGCAGTTCTTC.

There are a few counts of this clonotype. This rearrangement joins TRBV10-3 to TRBJ2-1, with D possibly being TRBD2 (6 bases). CDR3 length equals 15 residues. The V end was cut by 3 bases, the J end by 6 bases, with 15 bases between. Germline V gives CDR1 ENHRY, CDR2 SYGVKD. In DNA form, the CDR3 reads TGTGCCATCAGTGATGGGGTGCGGGACCCCAATGAGCAGTTCTTC. Encoded protein: CAISDGVRDPNEQFF.

The V and J genes are TRBV7-9 and TRBJ2-7, with D possibly TRBD2 on 5 matching bases. Germline assignment: CDR1 SEHNR and CDR2 FQNEAQ (reference sequence). This CDR3 comprises 16 residues. V was pared by 1 base and J by 5 bases, with 18 bases between. The CDR3 sequence is CASSLVGSSFFHEQYF. CDR3 DNA sequence: TGTGCCAGCAGCTTAGTAGGGTCTAGCTTTTTTCACGAGCAGTACTTC.

The chain combines TRBV6-1 with TRBJ1-1; 8 bases are a match to TRBD1. This CDR3 is built from 14 residues. J lost 4 bases, V lost 6 bases, and 7 bases had no gene match. CDR1 and CDR2 from the germline V gene are MNHNS and SASEGT. CDR3 amino acids: CASRKTGEATEAFF. DNA for the CDR3: TGTGCCAGCAGGAAGACAGGGGAGGCCACTGAAGCTTTCTTT.

Only a few counts were recorded for this clonotype. The genes are TRBV4-1 and TRBJ2-3, with 7 bases that match TRBD1. CDR1 MGHRA and CDR2 YSYEKL come from the germline V gene. Trimming removed 7 bases from V and 5 bases from J; junction bases left unmatched: 15. CDR3 length equals 16 residues. The CDR3 nucleotides are TGCGCCAGCACCCACGAAGACAGGGTTAAGAGAGATACGCAGTATTTT. It is translated as CASTHEDRVKRDTQYF.

The chain uses TRBV28 and TRBJ2-5; TRBD2 agrees at 12 bases. V lost 5 bases, J lost 1 base, and 5 bases stayed unmatched. Germline values: CDR1 MDHEN, CDR2 SYDVKM. This CDR3 comprises 16 residues. The CDR3 loop reads CASSPRLAGAQETQYF. The CDR3 region has the DNA TGTGCCAGCAGTCCCCGACTAGCGGGGGCCCAAGAGACCCAGTACTTC.

The chain combines TRBV7-6 with TRBJ2-5, with D maybe TRBD2 (5 bases). The germline V gene has CDR1 SGHVS and CDR2 FNYEAQ. The CDR3 has 14 residues. The V gene lost 2 bases and the J gene lost 5 bases, with 12 bases spanning the gap. CDR3 sequence: CASSLRASRETQYF. The CDR3 bases are TGTGCCAGCAGCTTAAGGGCTAGCCGGGAGACCCAGTACTTC. The whole variable domain, remainder taken from reference TRBV7-6 and TRBJ2-5, is GAGVSQSPRYKVTKRGQDVALRCDPISGHVSLYWYRQALGQGPEFLTYFNYEAQQDKSGLPNDRFSAERPEGSISTLTIQRTEQRDSAMYRCASSLRASRETQYFGPGTRLLVL.

V usage is TRBV20-1 and J usage is TRBJ2-1, with 14 bases fitting TRBD2. Trimming at V came to 3 bases and at J to 3 bases, leaving 4 bases not matched to a gene. This CDR3 has 16 amino acids. Germline V CDR1 and CDR2: DFQATT, SNEGSKA (reference sequence). CDR3 residues: CSASGTSGGFYNEQFF. The DNA for the CDR3 is TGCAGTGCTAGTGGGACTAGCGGGGGTTTCTACAATGAGCAGTTCTTC.

The chain carries TRBV27 and TRBJ1-5; D gene ambiguous. Germline CDR1 and CDR2: MNHEY and SMNVEV (reference sequence). V lost 3 bases and J 11 bases, leaving 14 bases between the germline ends. The CDR3 is made up of 13 amino acids. The chain's CDR3 is CASSFGRGKAQHF. The CDR3 nucleotides read TGTGCCAGCAGTTTCGGACGTGGCAAGGCCCAGCATTTT.

This chain joins TRBV7-2 and TRBJ2-1, with 7 positions matching TRBD2. Unmatched junction bases numbered 8, after V lost 5 bases and J lost 7 bases. Germline CDR1 SGHTA, CDR2 FQGNSA. There are 14 residues in the CDR3. The DNA for the CDR3 is TGTGCCAGCAGCCCAGTGGGGGAGGGGAATGAGCAGTTCTTC. The encoded protein is CASSPVGEGNEQFF.

This chain joins TRBV6-6 and TRBJ1-5; a weak D match, TRBD1 (5 bases). Looked up from germline, CDR1 is MNHNY and CDR2 is SVGAGI (reference sequence). The CDR3 length is 17 residues. With 4 bases removed from V and 4 bases from J, the gap between germline ends came to 20 bases. Written as DNA, the CDR3 is TGTGCCAGCAGTTCCTTGAATAGGGGCCTCCCTAATCAGCCCCAGCATTTT. Encoded protein: CASSSLNRGLPNQPQHF.